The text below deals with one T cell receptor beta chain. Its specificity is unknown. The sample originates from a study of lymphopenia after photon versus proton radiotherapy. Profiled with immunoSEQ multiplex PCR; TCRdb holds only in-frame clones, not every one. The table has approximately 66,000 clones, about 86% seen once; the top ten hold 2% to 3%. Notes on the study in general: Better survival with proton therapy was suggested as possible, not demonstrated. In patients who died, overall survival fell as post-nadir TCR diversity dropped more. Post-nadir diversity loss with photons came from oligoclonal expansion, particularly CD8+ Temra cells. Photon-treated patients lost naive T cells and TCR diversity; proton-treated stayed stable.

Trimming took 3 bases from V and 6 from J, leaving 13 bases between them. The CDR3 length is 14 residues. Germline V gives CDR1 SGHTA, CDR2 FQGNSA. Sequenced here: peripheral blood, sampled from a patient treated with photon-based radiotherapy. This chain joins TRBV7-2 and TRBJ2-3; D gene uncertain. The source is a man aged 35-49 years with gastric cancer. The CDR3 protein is CASSFLGRLDTQYF. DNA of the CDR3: TGTGCCAGCAGCTTTCTCGGGCGGCTGGATACGCAGTATTTT.